The 23 T cell receptor beta chains presented below share a single source sample, sequenced in a study of Graves' ophthalmopathy and Graves' hyperthyroidism. Beta-chain TCR CDR3 regions were amplified from RNA transcripts. First-round RT-PCR relied on HTBI primers, and a second-round multiplex PCR came next. TCRdb re-analysed the multiplex PCR reads in MiXCR, keeping a single row per CDR3 protein. The sample has 300,000 to 400,000 distinct CDR3 sequences, 17% seen once. Sequenced material: peripheral blood. These TCRs come from an adult man with Graves' ophthalmopathy.

On this clonotype itself: An end of the junction does not agree with germline; a read error may underlie this. The rearrangement joins TRBV12-3 or TRBV12-4 to TRBJ2-7; D is uncertain. The CDR3 sequence is 15 residues long. The DNA of the CDR3 is TGTGCCAGCAGTTTAGATGTCACGGTCCGGAACGAGCAGTCCTTC. It specifies CASSLDVTVRNEQSF.

This clonotype was counted ten times or more. The V and J genes are TRBV19 and TRBJ1-6; no clear D. V was cut by 7 bases and J by 0 bases, with 10 bases left in between. The CDR3 totals 15 residues. Germline CDR1 reads LNHDA; CDR2 reads SQIVND (reference sequence). CDR3 amino acids: CASTAESSYNSPLHF. The DNA of the CDR3 is TGTGCCAGTACGGCGGAGAGCTCCTATAATTCACCCCTCCACTTT.

This clonotype has ten or more counts. V usage is TRBV25-1 and J usage is TRBJ1-3; 11 bases match TRBD1. This CDR3 comprises 17 residues. Germline V gives CDR1 MGHDK, CDR2 SYGVNS. The junction had 8 bases not matched to a gene; V was cut back by 3 bases and J by 4 bases. CDR3 sequence: CASSELGTGGRGNTIYF. The CDR3 DNA is TGTGCCAGCAGTGAGCTTGGGACAGGGGGACGAGGAAACACCATATATTTT.

This clonotype was detected a few times. A read error may explain this, as a much larger clone is one base away. The chain joins TRBV3-1 to TRBJ1-6, with TRBD1 matching over 7 bases. This CDR3 has 13 amino acids. Per germline, CDR1 LGHDT and CDR2 YNNKEL (reference sequence). The CDR3 nucleotides are TGTGTCAGCAGCCTCCAGGGGGAATCACCCCTCCACTTT. This translates into CVSSLQGESPLHF.

V usage is TRBV12-3 or TRBV12-4 and J usage is TRBJ2-7; 7 positions agree with TRBD1. The CDR3 spans 15 residues. The V gene end was trimmed by 4 bases and the J gene end by 6 bases; junction bases not matched to a gene: 12. The CDR3 sequence is CASSYSTRGGGEQYF. In nucleotides, the CDR3 is TGTGCCAGCAGTTACTCGACTCGAGGGGGCGGCGAGCAGTACTTC.

This clonotype was recorded many times. V usage is TRBV6-5 and J usage is TRBJ2-5; D is uncertain. Germline V gene sequence: CDR1 MNHEY, CDR2 SVGAGI. V was shortened by 0 bases and J by 4 bases, with 6 bases between the two germline ends. The CDR3 extends over 13 amino acids. CDR3 protein: CASSYSKGETQYF. Written as DNA, the CDR3 is TGTGCCAGCAGTTACTCGAAAGGAGAGACCCAGTACTTC.

The table lists this clonotype with many counts. The chain links TRBV6-2 or TRBV6-3 to TRBJ2-6, with 7 bases identical to TRBD1. Germline CDR1 reads MNHEY; CDR2 reads SVGEGT. The CDR3 extends over 19 amino acids. Germline trimming cut 0 bases from V and 4 bases from J; bases unmatched to any gene: 12. The CDR3 nucleotides are TGTGCCAGCAGTTACTCGCTGACAGGGTATAGCTTCGGGGCCAACGTCCTGACTTTC. Its translation is CASSYSLTGYSFGANVLTF.

This clonotype was counted at least ten times. The chain has TRBV6-1 and TRBJ1-1, with D tentatively TRBD1 (6 bases). The ends were cut back, 4 bases at V and 7 bases at J, with 10 bases in the middle. The V gene's germline CDR1 is MNHNS and CDR2 SASEGT. The CDR3 covers 12 residues. The CDR3 nucleotides read TGTGCCAGCAGTGTAAACAGGGATGAAGCTTTCTTT. This codes for CASSVNRDEAFF.

The chain employs TRBV5-1 and TRBJ1-1; D call uncertain. Germline assignment: CDR1 SGHRS and CDR2 YFSETQ. There are 14 residues in the CDR3. The germline V and J ends were trimmed by 4 bases and 4 bases, with 14 bases remaining between them. CDR3 in amino acids: CASSQAGGRTEAFF. The CDR3 coding sequence is TGCGCCAGCAGCCAGGCAGGAGGGCGCACTGAAGCTTTCTTT.

V and J are TRBV4-3 and TRBJ1-6, with 8 positions matching TRBD1. Germline trimming cut 6 bases from V and 6 bases from J; bases unmatched to any gene: 4. This CDR3 is 14 amino acids long. Germline CDR1 LGHNA, CDR2 YSLEER. This CDR3 reads CASRLTGVNSPLHF. The DNA for the CDR3 is TGCGCCAGCAGACTGACAGGGGTTAATTCACCCCTCCACTTT.

The sample holds a few counts of this clonotype. With a much larger clone just one base away, this may be a read error. The chain has TRBV4-2 and TRBJ1-2, with D maybe TRBD1 (5 bases). Germline values: CDR1 LGHNA, CDR2 YNFKEQ. The CDR3 runs 16 residues. Deletions cut 0 bases from V and 4 bases from J, with 15 bases between. CDR3 protein: CASSQDLRDLGYGYTF. As DNA, the CDR3 is TGTGCCAGCAGCCAAGATCTGCGGGACCTCGGCTATGGCTACACCTTC.

This clonotype came up many times. The DNA is left out, because the CDR3 cannot be placed on it with certainty; the CDR3 is given as TCRdb lists it. The rearrangement joins TRBV19 to TRBJ2-2; the table's D call, TRBD1, has no DNA check behind it. Counting both end residues, the CDR3 totals 15 amino acids. Germline assignment: CDR1 LNHDA and CDR2 SQIVND (reference sequence). Here the CDR3 reads CASTSGRGHTGELFF.

This clonotype has at least ten counts. The chain joins TRBV6-5 to TRBJ2-1, with D perhaps matching TRBD1 (6 bases). V lost 2 bases to trimming and J lost 4 bases, with 12 bases between them. Looked up from germline, CDR1 is MNHEY and CDR2 is SVGAGI. This CDR3 is built from 15 residues. In nucleotides, the CDR3 is TGTGCCAGCAGTTACCGAACAGGGATGTACAATGAGCAGTTCTTC. Its protein product is CASSYRTGMYNEQFF.

This clonotype has a count of ten or more. The chain links TRBV3-1 to TRBJ1-1, with 7 bases fitting TRBD1. CDR3 size: 15 residues. Trimming removed 5 bases from V and 1 base from J; junction bases left unmatched: 7. The germline CDR1 and CDR2 sequences are LGHDT and YNNKEL (reference sequence). Here the CDR3 reads CASSNRQGGNTEAFF. CDR3 nucleotides: TGTGCCAGCAGCAACCGACAGGGCGGGAACACTGAAGCTTTCTTT. The full variable domain, rest sourced from reference TRBV3-1 and TRBJ1-1, is DTAVSQTPKYLVTQMGNDKSIKCEQNLGHDTMYWYKQDSKKFLKIMFSYNNKELIINETVPNRFSPKSPDKAHLNLHINSLELGDSAVYFCASSNRQGGNTEAFFGQGTRLTVV.

This clonotype was seen repeatedly, ten times or more. One end of the junction does not line up with germline, which may come from a read error. This chain links TRBV27 with TRBJ1-2; the D gene is possibly TRBD1 (6 bases). The CDR3 covers 18 residues. From germline, CDR1 is MNHEY and CDR2 SMNVEV (reference sequence). The CDR3 sequence is CASSLKQGQYGANYGYTF. CDR3 coding DNA: TGCGCCAGCAGTTTAAAACAGGGTCAATATGGGGCTAACTATGGCTACACCTTC.

Points on this clonotype: One end of the junction does not line up with germline, which may come from a read error. The CDR3 reads CVSGGQSSYEQYF. The CDR3 DNA follows: TGTGTCAGCGGAGGACAGAGCTCCTACGAGCAGTACTTC. The chain carries TRBV2 and TRBJ2-7, with a tentative D call TRBD1 (6 bases). The length of the CDR3 is 13 residues. From germline, CDR1 is SNHLY and CDR2 FYNNEI.

There are a few counts of this clonotype. The rearrangement links TRBV25-1 to TRBJ1-1, with TRBD1 matching over 10 bases. The V gene end was trimmed by 10 bases and the J gene end by 1 base; junction bases not matched to a gene: 9. The V gene's germline CDR1 is MGHDK and CDR2 SYGVNS. CDR3 length: 15 amino acids. In DNA, the CDR3 is TGTGCCACCATGGGGACAGGGGTGGGGAACACTGAAGCTTTCTTT. Amino acids: CATMGTGVGNTEAFF.

The sample holds many counts of this clonotype. The CDR3 sequence: CASSLNTGENQPQHF. The CDR3 nucleotides are TGTGCCAGCAGCTTGAATACGGGAGAAAATCAGCCCCAGCATTTT. The rearrangement uses TRBV12-3 or TRBV12-4 and TRBJ1-5, with D uncertain. The CDR3 runs to 15 residues. Trimming shortened V by 6 bases and J by 4 bases, and 16 bases separated the two germline ends.

This clonotype was seen repeatedly, ten times or more. The chain couples TRBV6-5 to TRBJ2-5, with D unresolved. V lost 4 bases, J lost 4 bases, and 16 bases lay in between. Per the germline V gene, CDR1 is MNHEY and CDR2 is SVGAGI. The CDR3 is 15 amino acids. The CDR3: CASSSWTGSRETQYF. CDR3 coding DNA: TGTGCCAGCAGTTCTTGGACCGGTTCAAGAGAGACCCAGTACTTC.

This clonotype was counted ten times or more. The chain employs TRBV28 and TRBJ1-2; D remains ambiguous. Trimming cost V 5 bases and J 2 bases, with 12 bases left between them. CDR1 and CDR2 from the germline V gene are MDHEN and SYDVKM. The CDR3 contains 14 residues. The CDR3 sequence is CASSPPQKNYGYTF. The CDR3 region has the DNA TGTGCCAGCAGTCCCCCGCAGAAAAACTATGGCTACACCTTC.

This clonotype was recorded many times. The V call is TRBV4-1, the J call TRBJ1-2; 8 nucleotides agree with TRBD1. The V gene's germline CDR1 is MGHRA and CDR2 YSYEKL. The trim removed 1 base at V and 4 bases at J, leaving 11 bases unmatched. The CDR3 is 17 amino acids. This chain's CDR3 is CASSQGTGPGLGYGYTF. CDR3 bases: TGCGCCAGCAGCCAAGGGACAGGGCCCGGGTTGGGCTATGGCTACACCTTC.

At least ten counts were recorded for this clonotype. This chain joins TRBV6-2 or TRBV6-3 and TRBJ1-2; D is perhaps TRBD1 (5 bases). CDR3 length equals 19 residues. The germline CDR1 and CDR2 sequences are MNHEY and SVGEGT. Trimming cost V 7 bases and J 0 bases, with 27 bases left between them. This chain's CDR3 is CASTKGLRGLLAANYGYTF. In DNA form, the CDR3 reads TGTGCCAGCACCAAAGGCCTCCGGGGACTCCTGGCAGCTAACTATGGCTACACCTTC.

This clonotype appeared many times. The J gene is TRBJ1-4, the V gene TRBV11-2; 9 bases map to TRBD1. Trimming removed 4 bases from V and 3 bases from J; junction bases left unmatched: 6. The CDR3 has 16 amino acids. Per germline, CDR1 SGHAT and CDR2 FQNNGV. In nucleotides, the CDR3 is TGTGCCAGCAGCTGGGGACAGGGAGAACCTAATGAAAAACTGTTTTTT. The encoded protein is CASSWGQGEPNEKLFF.